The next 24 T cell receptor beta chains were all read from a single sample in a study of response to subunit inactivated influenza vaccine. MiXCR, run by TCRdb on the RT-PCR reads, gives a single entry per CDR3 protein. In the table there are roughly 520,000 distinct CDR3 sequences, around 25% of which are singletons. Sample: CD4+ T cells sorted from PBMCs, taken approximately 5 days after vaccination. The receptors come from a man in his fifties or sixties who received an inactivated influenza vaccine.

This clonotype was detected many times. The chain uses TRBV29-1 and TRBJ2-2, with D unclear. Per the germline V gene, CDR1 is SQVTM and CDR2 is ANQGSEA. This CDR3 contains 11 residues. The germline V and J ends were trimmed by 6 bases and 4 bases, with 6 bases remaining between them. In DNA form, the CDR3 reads TGCAGCGTCATAGCCACCGGGGAGCTGTTTTTT. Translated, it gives CSVIATGELFF.

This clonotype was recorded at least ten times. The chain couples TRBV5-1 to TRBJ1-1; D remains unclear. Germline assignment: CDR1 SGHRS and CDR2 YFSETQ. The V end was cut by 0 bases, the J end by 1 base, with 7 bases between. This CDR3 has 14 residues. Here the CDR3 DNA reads TGCGCCAGCAGCTTGGCCGCGACGAACACTGAAGCTTTCTTT. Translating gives CASSLAATNTEAFF.

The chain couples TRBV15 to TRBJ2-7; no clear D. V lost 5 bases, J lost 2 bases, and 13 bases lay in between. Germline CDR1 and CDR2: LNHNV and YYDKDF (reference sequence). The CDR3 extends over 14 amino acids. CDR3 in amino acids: CATSPSGGAYEQYF. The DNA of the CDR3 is TGTGCCACCAGCCCATCTGGCGGAGCCTACGAGCAGTACTTC.

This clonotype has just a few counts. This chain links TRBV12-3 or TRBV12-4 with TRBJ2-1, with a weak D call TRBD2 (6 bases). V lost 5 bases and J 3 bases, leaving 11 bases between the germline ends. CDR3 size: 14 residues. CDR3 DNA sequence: TGTGCCAGCAGTGGAGGGCCCATCTACAATGAGCAGTTCTTC. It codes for CASSGGPIYNEQFF.

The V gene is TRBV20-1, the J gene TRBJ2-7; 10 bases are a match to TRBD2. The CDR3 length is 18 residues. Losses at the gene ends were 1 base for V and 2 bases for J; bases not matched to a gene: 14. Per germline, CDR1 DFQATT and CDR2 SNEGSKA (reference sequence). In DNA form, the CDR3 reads TGCAGTGCTAGAGGCCAGACTAGCGGGCGTCGCCTAGCCTACGAGCAGTACTTC. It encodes CSARGQTSGRRLAYEQYF.

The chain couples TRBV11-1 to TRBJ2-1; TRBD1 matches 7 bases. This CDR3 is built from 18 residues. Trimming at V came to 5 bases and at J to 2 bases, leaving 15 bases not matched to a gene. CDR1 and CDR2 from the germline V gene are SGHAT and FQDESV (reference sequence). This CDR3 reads CASSPTRGTVEAYNEQFF. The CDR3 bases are TGTGCCAGCAGCCCCACTAGGGGGACAGTTGAAGCCTACAATGAGCAGTTCTTC. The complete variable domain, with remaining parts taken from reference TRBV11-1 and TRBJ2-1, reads EAEVAQSPRYKITEKSQAVAFWCDPISGHATLYWYRQILGQGPELLVQFQDESVVDDSQLPKDRFSAERLKGVDSTLKIQPAELGDSAMYLCASSPTRGTVEAYNEQFFGPGTRLTVL.

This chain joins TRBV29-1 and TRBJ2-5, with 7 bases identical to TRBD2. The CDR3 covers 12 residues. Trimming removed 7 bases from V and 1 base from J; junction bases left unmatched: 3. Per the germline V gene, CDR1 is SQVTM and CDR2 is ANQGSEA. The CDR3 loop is CSGGTTQETQYF. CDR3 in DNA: TGCAGCGGCGGGACTACCCAAGAGACCCAGTACTTC. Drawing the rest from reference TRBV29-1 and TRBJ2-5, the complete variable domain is SAVISQKPSRDICQRGTSLTIQCQVDSQVTMMFWYRQQPGQSLTLIATANQGSEATYESGFVIDKFPISRPNLTFSTLTVSNMSPEDSSIYLCSGGTTQETQYFGPGTRLLVL.

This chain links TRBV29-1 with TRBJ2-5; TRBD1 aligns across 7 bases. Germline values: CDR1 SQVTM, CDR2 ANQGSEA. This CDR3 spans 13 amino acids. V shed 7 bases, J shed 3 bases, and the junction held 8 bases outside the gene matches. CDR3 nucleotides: TGCAGCGCCGGGGACAGACAGAAAGAGACCCAGTACTTC. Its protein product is CSAGDRQKETQYF. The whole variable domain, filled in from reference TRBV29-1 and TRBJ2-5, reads SAVISQKPSRDICQRGTSLTIQCQVDSQVTMMFWYRQQPGQSLTLIATANQGSEATYESGFVIDKFPISRPNLTFSTLTVSNMSPEDSSIYLCSAGDRQKETQYFGPGTRLLVL.

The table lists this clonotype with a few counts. In DNA form, the CDR3 reads TGTGCCAGCAGCGCGACTAGCGGGAGGTACAATGAGCAGTTCTTC. Amino acid sequence: CASSATSGRYNEQFF. The chain couples TRBV11-1 to TRBJ2-1, with 13 bases matching TRBD2. The CDR3 loop spans 15 amino acids. Trimming removed 5 bases from V and 4 bases from J; junction bases left unmatched: 2. The V gene's germline CDR1 is SGHAT and CDR2 FQDESV (reference sequence).

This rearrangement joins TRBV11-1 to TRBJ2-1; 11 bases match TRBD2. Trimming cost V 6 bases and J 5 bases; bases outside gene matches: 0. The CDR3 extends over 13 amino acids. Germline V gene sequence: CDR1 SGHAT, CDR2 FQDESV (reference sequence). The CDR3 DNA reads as TGTGCCAGCAGGGGACTAGCGGACAATGAGCAGTTCTTC. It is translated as CASRGLADNEQFF.

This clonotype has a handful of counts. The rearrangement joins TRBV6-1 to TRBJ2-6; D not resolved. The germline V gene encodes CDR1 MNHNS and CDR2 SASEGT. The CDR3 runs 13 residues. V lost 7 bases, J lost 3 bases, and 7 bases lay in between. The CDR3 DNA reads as TGTGCCAGCACGGAGAATGGGGCCAACGTCCTGACTTTC. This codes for CASTENGANVLTF.

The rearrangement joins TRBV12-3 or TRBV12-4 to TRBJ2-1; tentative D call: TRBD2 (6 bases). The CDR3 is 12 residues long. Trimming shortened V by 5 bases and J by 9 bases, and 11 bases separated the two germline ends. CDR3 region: CASSPLASEQFF. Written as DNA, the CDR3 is TGTGCCAGCAGTCCACTAGCAAGTGAGCAGTTCTTC.

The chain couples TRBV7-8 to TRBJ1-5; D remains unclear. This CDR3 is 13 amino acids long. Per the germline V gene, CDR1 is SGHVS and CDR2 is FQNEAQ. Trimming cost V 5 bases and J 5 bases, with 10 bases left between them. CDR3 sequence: CASSVSTYQPQHF. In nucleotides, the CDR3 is TGTGCCAGCAGCGTTAGCACCTATCAGCCCCAGCATTTT.

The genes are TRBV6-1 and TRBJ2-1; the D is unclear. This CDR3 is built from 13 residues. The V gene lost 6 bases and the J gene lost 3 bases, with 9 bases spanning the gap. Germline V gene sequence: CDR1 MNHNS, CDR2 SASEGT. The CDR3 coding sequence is TGTGCCAGCAGACTGGACCTCTACAATGAGCAGTTCTTC. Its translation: CASRLDLYNEQFF.

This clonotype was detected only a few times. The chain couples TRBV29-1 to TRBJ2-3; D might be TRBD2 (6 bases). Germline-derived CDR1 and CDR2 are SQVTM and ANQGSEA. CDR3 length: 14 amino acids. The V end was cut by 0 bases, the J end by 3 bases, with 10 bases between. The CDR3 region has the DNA TGCAGCGTTGAAGATCGCGGGGCTACAGATACGCAGTATTTT. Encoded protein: CSVEDRGATDTQYF.

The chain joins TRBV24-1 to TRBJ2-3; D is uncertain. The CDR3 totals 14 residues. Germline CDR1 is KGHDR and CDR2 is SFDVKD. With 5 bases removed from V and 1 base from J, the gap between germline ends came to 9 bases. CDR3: CATSAGAGTDTQYF. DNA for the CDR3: TGTGCCACCAGTGCCGGAGCAGGCACAGATACGCAGTATTTT.

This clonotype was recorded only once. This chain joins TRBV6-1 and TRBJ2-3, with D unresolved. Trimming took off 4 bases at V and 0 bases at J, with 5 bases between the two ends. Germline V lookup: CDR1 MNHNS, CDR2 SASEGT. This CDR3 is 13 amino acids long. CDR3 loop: CASSGHSTDTQYF. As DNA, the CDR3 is TGTGCCAGCAGTGGGCATAGCACAGATACGCAGTATTTT.

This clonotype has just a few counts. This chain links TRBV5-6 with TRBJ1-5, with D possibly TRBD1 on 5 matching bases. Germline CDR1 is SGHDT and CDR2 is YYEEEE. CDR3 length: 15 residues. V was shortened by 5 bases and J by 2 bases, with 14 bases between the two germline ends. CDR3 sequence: CASRSGPWGNQPQHF. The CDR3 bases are TGTGCCAGCAGATCAGGGCCGTGGGGCAATCAGCCCCAGCATTTT. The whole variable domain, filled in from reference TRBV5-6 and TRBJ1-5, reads DAGVTQSPTHLIKTRGQQVTLRCSPKSGHDTVSWYQQALGQGPQFIFQYYEEEERQRGNFPDRFSGHQFPNYSSELNVNALLLGDSALYLCASRSGPWGNQPQHFGDGTRLSIL.

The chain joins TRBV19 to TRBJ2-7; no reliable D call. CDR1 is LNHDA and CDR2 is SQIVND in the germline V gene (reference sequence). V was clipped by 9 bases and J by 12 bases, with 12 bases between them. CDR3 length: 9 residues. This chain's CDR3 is CASPGARYF. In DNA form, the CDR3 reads TGTGCCAGCCCGGGCGCAAGGTACTTC.

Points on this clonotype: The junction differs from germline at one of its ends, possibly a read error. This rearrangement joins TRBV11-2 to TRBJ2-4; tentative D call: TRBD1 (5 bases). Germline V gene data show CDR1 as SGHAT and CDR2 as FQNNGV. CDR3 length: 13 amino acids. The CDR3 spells CASSLDRFNIQYF. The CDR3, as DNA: TGTGCCAGCAGCCTAGACAGATTCAACATTCAGTACTTC.

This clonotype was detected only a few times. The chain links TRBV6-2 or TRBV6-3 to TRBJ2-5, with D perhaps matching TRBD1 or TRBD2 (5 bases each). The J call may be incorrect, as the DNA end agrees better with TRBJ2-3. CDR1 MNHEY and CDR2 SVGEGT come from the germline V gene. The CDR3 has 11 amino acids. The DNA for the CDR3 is TGTGCCAGCAGTTACGGGGGAACGCAGTATTTT. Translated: CASSYGGTQYF.

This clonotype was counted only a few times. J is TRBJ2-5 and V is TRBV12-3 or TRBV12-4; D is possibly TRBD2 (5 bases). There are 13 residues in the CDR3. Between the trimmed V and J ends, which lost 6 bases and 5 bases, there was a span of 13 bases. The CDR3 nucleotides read TGTGCCAGCAGGGCTGACGGGGTGGAGACCCAGTACTTC. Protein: CASRADGVETQYF.

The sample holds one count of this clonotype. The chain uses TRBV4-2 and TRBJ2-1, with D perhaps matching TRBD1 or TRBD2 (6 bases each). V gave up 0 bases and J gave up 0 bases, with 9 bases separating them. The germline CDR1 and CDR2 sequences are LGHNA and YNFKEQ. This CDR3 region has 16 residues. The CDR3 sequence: CASSQERGASYNEQFF. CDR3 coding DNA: TGTGCCAGCAGCCAAGAGAGGGGGGCCTCCTACAATGAGCAGTTCTTC.

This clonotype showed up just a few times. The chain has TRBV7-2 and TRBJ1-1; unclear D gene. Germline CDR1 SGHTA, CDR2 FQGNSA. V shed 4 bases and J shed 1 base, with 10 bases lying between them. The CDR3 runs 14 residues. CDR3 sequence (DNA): TGTGCCAGCAGCTCCGTGGTGGCGAACACTGAAGCTTTCTTT. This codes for CASSSVVANTEAFF.